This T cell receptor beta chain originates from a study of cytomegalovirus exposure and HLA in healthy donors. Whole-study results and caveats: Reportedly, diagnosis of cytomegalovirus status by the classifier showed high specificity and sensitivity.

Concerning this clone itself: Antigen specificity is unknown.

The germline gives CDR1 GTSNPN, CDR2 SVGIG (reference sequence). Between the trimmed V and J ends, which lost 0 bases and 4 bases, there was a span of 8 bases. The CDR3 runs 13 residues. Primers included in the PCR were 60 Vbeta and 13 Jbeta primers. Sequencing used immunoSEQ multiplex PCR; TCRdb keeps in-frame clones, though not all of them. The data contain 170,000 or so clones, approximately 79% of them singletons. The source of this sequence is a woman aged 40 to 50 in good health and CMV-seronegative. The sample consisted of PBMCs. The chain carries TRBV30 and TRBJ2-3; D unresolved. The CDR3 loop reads CAWSVRSSDTQYF. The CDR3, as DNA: TGTGCCTGGAGTGTACGAAGCTCAGATACGCAGTATTTT. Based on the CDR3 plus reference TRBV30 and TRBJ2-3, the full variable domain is SQTIHQWPATLVQPVGSPLSLECTVEGTSNPNLYWYRQAAGRGLQLLFYSVGIGQISSEVPQNLSASRPQDRQFILSSKKLLLSDSGFYLCAWSVRSSDTQYFGPGTRLTVL.